This TCR beta chain was recorded in a study of shared T cell receptors in the human thymus. From germline, CDR1 is SGHVS and CDR2 FQNEAQ. Trimming cost V 0 bases and J 8 bases; bases outside gene matches: 9. CDR3 length: 15 residues. Produced via immunoSEQ multiplex PCR; TCRdb's table is partial and in-frame only. Here the sample spans under 850,000 clones, 88% being singletons. These data were likewise used in another study, on human thymus T cells. That paper notes: During corrective heart surgery, resections were taken, and the thymus tissue came from them.

Sequencing was performed on thymocytes. The receptor was derived from a boy less than two years old with a congenital heart defect. The chain links TRBV7-8 to TRBJ2-7, with TRBD2 matching over 8 bases. The CDR3 is CASSLALAGTGKQYF. CDR3 bases: TGTGCCAGCAGCTTAGCGCTAGCGGGTACTGGTAAGCAGTACTTC.